This T cell receptor (beta chain) was captured by sequencing in a study of blood T cell repertoires in COVID-19. Study as a whole: Spain, Italy and the United States supplied samples that represented acute and convalescent COVID-19.

The data were produced by immunoSEQ multiplex PCR, yet TCRdb's version contains in-frame clones alone and is incomplete. The data contain about 130,000 clones, 86% of them singletons. This CDR3 has 17 residues. Germline-derived CDR1 and CDR2 are SGHTS and YDEGEE. After removal of 5 bases from V and 3 bases from J, the junction contained 11 bases not matched to a gene. Individuals aged about 18 to 95 years were recruited from roughly 23 US areas. The recovered donors of Cohort 3 showed two negative PCRs, clearance, or symptom resolution. The sample was PBMCs or T cells enriched from blood (not recorded which). The origin of this receptor is a woman between 45 and 60 years old who had recovered from COVID-19. V and J are TRBV5-8 and TRBJ1-6; TRBD1 matches 7 bases. The CDR3: CASRSGQFTFYNSPLHF. In DNA form, the CDR3 reads TGTGCCAGCAGATCGGGACAGTTCACCTTCTATAATTCACCCCTCCACTTT.